Given below is one T cell receptor beta chain in context. The entry originates in a study of T cells in Graves' hyperthyroidism and ophthalmopathy. TCR beta CDR3 sequences were amplified from RNA transcripts. The HTBI set primed first-round TCR CDR3 RT-PCR. Via MiXCR, TCRdb re-called the multiplex PCR reads, giving one row per CDR3 protein. The sample lists roughly 840,000 distinct CDR3 sequences, 35% to 40% occurring once. Germline values: CDR1 DFQATT, CDR2 SNEGSKA (reference sequence). The CDR3 totals 14 residues. V lost 0 bases and J lost 7, with 15 bases in between. This TCR was recovered from a man aged 18 to 30 with Graves' hyperthyroidism. The rearrangement joins TRBV20-1 to TRBJ1-1, with D tentatively TRBD1 (5 bases). The sample comprised blood. The CDR3 nucleotides are TGCAGTGCTAGAGATCCACGGGACCGCGATGAAGCTTTCTTT. This sequence encodes CSARDPRDRDEAFF.